The 27 T cell receptor beta chains listed next were all sequenced from one sample in a study of a mutant IDH1 vaccine in newly diagnosed glioma. Profiling relied on immunoSEQ multiplex PCR, and the TCRdb table lists in-frame clones only, not all of them. Of about 88,000 clones listed, over 75% were seen once; the top ten hold 5% to 5.5%. As for time point: baseline, week 1 (first vaccination visit). Treatment defined: pre-vaccination baseline after standard-of-care therapy. Material: PBMCs, obtained from a glioma patient treated with radiotherapy, temozolomide or both. Receptors originate from a man aged 35-49 years with glioma. Some clones in this sample may be carry-over from other donors' samples.

The rearrangement links TRBV6-1 to TRBJ1-1; D gene ambiguous. The CDR3 runs 13 residues. Germline lookup yields CDR1 MNHNS and CDR2 SASEGT. Between the trimmed V and J ends, which lost 6 bases and 1 base, there was a span of 9 bases. The CDR3 DNA follows: TGTGCCAGCAGCCGATGGCAGAACACTGAAGCTTTCTTT. Encoded protein: CASSRWQNTEAFF.

This clone was seen a single time. The chain uses TRBV30 and TRBJ2-1, with 7 bases fitting TRBD2. CDR1 is GTSNPN, CDR2 SVGIG, per germline (reference sequence). The trim removed 3 bases at V and 12 bases at J, leaving 5 bases unmatched. This CDR3 comprises 11 residues. DNA of the CDR3: TGTGCCTGGAGCGCCTCGGGGGGGCAGTTCTTC. It yields the protein CAWSASGGQFF.

The J gene is TRBJ1-4, the V gene TRBV7-9; no reliable D call. The V gene's germline CDR1 is SEHNR and CDR2 FQNEAQ (reference sequence). Deletions cut 2 bases from V and 8 bases from J, with 15 bases between. The CDR3 length is 15 residues. The CDR3 DNA sequence: TGTGCCAGCAGCTTAATTCCGGTTACGGGCGAAAAACTGTTTTTT. As protein: CASSLIPVTGEKLFF.

This clone appeared a single time. The J gene is TRBJ1-3, the V gene TRBV25-1; 7 bases are shared with TRBD1. The CDR3 sequence is 15 residues long. CDR1 MGHDK and CDR2 SYGVNS come from the germline V gene. The junction had 4 bases not matched to a gene; V was cut back by 4 bases and J by 1 base. Written as DNA, the CDR3 is TGTGCCAGCAGTGGAGGACAGGCTTCTGGAAACACCATATATTTT. It translates to CASSGGQASGNTIYF.

The chain employs TRBV20-1 and TRBJ1-1, with no clear D. This CDR3 contains 11 residues. In germline, CDR1 is DFQATT, CDR2 SNEGSKA (reference sequence). Trimming shortened V by 0 bases and J by 11 bases, and 10 bases separated the two germline ends. The CDR3 DNA sequence: TGCAGTGCTAGAGAAACAGAACCCGCTTTCTTT. The encoded protein is CSARETEPAFF.

This chain uses TRBV5-1 with TRBJ2-5, with 14 nucleotides matching TRBD2. After removal of 4 bases from V and 2 bases from J, the junction contained 4 bases not matched to a gene. Germline CDR1 is SGHRS and CDR2 is YFSETQ. The CDR3 has 16 amino acids. This CDR3 is CASSLGTSGGQETQYF. DNA for the CDR3: TGCGCCAGCAGCCTCGGGACTAGCGGGGGACAAGAGACCCAGTACTTC.

J is TRBJ1-2 and V is TRBV2; no reliable D call. The V end lost 7 bases, the J end lost 5 bases, and 8 bases lay between the germline ends. CDR1 is SNHLY and CDR2 is FYNNEI in the germline V gene. The CDR3 is 11 residues long. CDR3 coding DNA: TGTGCCAGCAAGCCAGAATATGGCTACACCTTC. It yields the protein CASKPEYGYTF.

The chain employs TRBV10-2 and TRBJ2-7, with 7 bases aligning to TRBD1. This CDR3 comprises 15 residues. Per germline, CDR1 WSHSY and CDR2 SAAADI. The ends lost 0 bases at V and 4 bases at J; junction bases unmatched: 6. The DNA of the CDR3 is TGCGCCAGCAGTGAGTCGATAGGGGGCAAGTACGAGCAGTACTTC. This encodes CASSESIGGKYEQYF.

The V call is TRBV10-3, the J call TRBJ1-1; D call uncertain. Germline V gene data show CDR1 as ENHRY and CDR2 as SYGVKD. CDR3 length: 12 amino acids. With 2 bases removed from V and 5 bases from J, the gap between germline ends came to 6 bases. DNA for the CDR3: TGTGCCATCAGTGAGCAAGGGACTGAAGCTTTCTTT. It translates to CAISEQGTEAFF.

V and J are TRBV5-1 and TRBJ1-5; TRBD1 matches at 7 bases. Germline CDR1 reads SGHRS; CDR2 reads YFSETQ. The V and J ends lost 0 bases and 5 bases, in that order; junction bases with no gene match: 5. The CDR3 spans 15 residues. The CDR3 protein is CASSLEGQVHQPQHF. The CDR3 nucleotides are TGCGCCAGCAGCTTGGAAGGACAGGTTCATCAGCCCCAGCATTTT.

The rearrangement uses TRBV6-1 and TRBJ2-2; 10 bases match TRBD1. The junction had 7 bases not matched to a gene; V was cut back by 2 bases and J by 7 bases. Looked up from germline, CDR1 is MNHNS and CDR2 is SASEGT. The CDR3 consists of 16 residues. The CDR3 protein is CASSEPRDRGGGELFF. DNA of the CDR3: TGTGCCAGCAGTGAACCCCGGGACAGGGGCGGCGGGGAGCTGTTTTTT.

In its sample, this clone was seen a few times. V gene TRBV5-1 combines with J gene TRBJ1-6, with 8 positions matching TRBD1. V gave up 0 bases and J gave up 6 bases; unmatched junction bases: 2. Germline V lookup: CDR1 SGHRS, CDR2 YFSETQ. This CDR3 has 15 amino acids. CDR3 loop: CASSLDGQGNSPLHF. DNA for the CDR3: TGCGCCAGCAGCTTGGACGGACAGGGTAATTCACCCCTCCACTTT.

The rearrangement joins TRBV6-1 to TRBJ1-2; no clear D gene. Trimming took off 7 bases at V and 0 bases at J, with 12 bases between the two ends. The length of the CDR3 is 14 residues. Germline CDR1 is MNHNS and CDR2 is SASEGT. CDR3 sequence (DNA): TGTGCCAGCAATCGACATCTAGCTAACTATGGCTACACCTTC. This translates into CASNRHLANYGYTF.

Of note for this clone: The limits of the CDR3 on the DNA are not certain, so only TCRdb's listed CDR3 is given. This sequence joins TRBV27 and TRBJ1-6; whether TRBD1, the table's D call, matches the DNA was not checked. The length of the CDR3 is 16 amino acids, counting both ends. Germline assignment: CDR1 MNHEY and CDR2 SMNVEV (reference sequence). The CDR3 spells CASSSSGWGHNSPLHF.

This chain joins TRBV5-4 and TRBJ1-1; weak D call: TRBD1 (6 bases). The germline gives CDR1 SGHNT, CDR2 YYREEE (reference sequence). Trimming shortened V by 1 base and J by 5 bases, and 18 bases separated the two germline ends. The length of the CDR3 is 16 residues. CDR3 in amino acids: CASSLTFVGASTEAFF. In DNA form, the CDR3 reads TGTGCCAGCAGCTTGACTTTTGTGGGGGCTAGTACTGAAGCTTTCTTT.

The chain recombines TRBV4-2 with TRBJ2-3, with 7 bases identical to TRBD1. With 1 base clipped from V and 0 bases from J, the junction kept 4 bases outside the gene matches. The CDR3 totals 16 residues. Looked up from germline, CDR1 is LGHNA and CDR2 is YNFKEQ. For the CDR3, the DNA is TGTGCCAGCAGCCAAGGGGACAGAACTAGCACAGATACGCAGTATTTT. Protein: CASSQGDRTSTDTQYF.

In this sample, this clone turned up once. The V gene is TRBV7-7, the J gene TRBJ2-7, with D possibly TRBD1 on 6 matching bases. Trimming left V 5 bases short and J 6 bases short, with 14 bases between. CDR1 SSHAT and CDR2 FNYEAQ come from the germline V gene (reference sequence). The CDR3 is made up of 13 amino acids. In DNA form, the CDR3 reads TGTGCCAGCAGCGAAGACAGGTCCGGCGAGCAGTACTTC. Translation: CASSEDRSGEQYF.

The chain combines TRBV6-5 with TRBJ2-5; TRBD1 aligns across 12 bases. There are 16 residues in the CDR3. V shed 0 bases, J shed 2 bases, and the junction held 1 base outside the gene matches. Germline loops: CDR1 MNHEY, CDR2 SVGAGI. CDR3 sequence: CASSYSGQGAQETQYF. CDR3 nucleotides: TGTGCCAGCAGTTACTCGGGACAGGGGGCTCAAGAGACCCAGTACTTC.

V gene TRBV7-9 combines with J gene TRBJ2-2; the match to TRBD1 covers 7 bases. Losses at the gene ends were 5 bases for V and 1 base for J; bases not matched to a gene: 7. In germline, CDR1 is SEHNR, CDR2 FQNEAQ (reference sequence). The CDR3 sequence is 16 residues long. The CDR3 nucleotides read TGTGCCAGCAGCCCGTACAGGGGAGAGAACACCGGGGAGCTGTTTTTT. It is translated as CASSPYRGENTGELFF.

The rearrangement links TRBV2 to TRBJ1-6; a possible D gene is TRBD1 (6 bases). Trimming removed 3 bases at V and 0 bases at J, with 12 bases between. The CDR3 extends over 17 amino acids. CDR1 SNHLY and CDR2 FYNNEI come from the germline V gene. The CDR3 spells CASSERDTGSYNSPLHF. The CDR3 DNA is TGTGCCAGCAGTGAGCGGGACACCGGCTCCTATAATTCACCCCTCCACTTT.

CDR3 DNA: TGTGCCAGCAGTTACGACGGGGGCTTCACAGATACGCAGTATTTT. This encodes CASSYDGGFTDTQYF. This rearrangement joins TRBV6-6 to TRBJ2-3; D tentatively reads TRBD1 or TRBD2 (6 bases each). This CDR3 has 15 residues. The germline gives CDR1 MNHNY, CDR2 SVGAGI (reference sequence). Trimming took off 2 bases at V and 2 bases at J, with 11 bases between the two ends.

V is TRBV27 and J is TRBJ1-6; 8 bases map to TRBD1. J lost 7 bases, V lost 6 bases, and 8 bases had no gene match. The CDR3 runs to 15 residues. Germline V gives CDR1 MNHEY, CDR2 SMNVEV (reference sequence). The CDR3 DNA follows: TGTGCCAGCAGCCCGCAGGGGGCGCGGAATTCACCCCTCCACTTT. This codes for CASSPQGARNSPLHF.

This chain uses TRBV2 with TRBJ2-7, with 7 bases lining up with TRBD2. The V segment lost 2 bases and the J segment 0 bases; nucleotides outside the gene matches: 7. The germline gives CDR1 SNHLY, CDR2 FYNNEI. The CDR3 totals 16 residues. In nucleotides, the CDR3 is TGTGCCAGCAGTGAAAGTCCGGGGGGATTCTCCTACGAGCAGTACTTC. This translates into CASSESPGGFSYEQYF. Full variable domain (rest looked up from reference TRBV2 and TRBJ2-7): EPEVTQTPSHQVTQMGQEVILRCVPISNHLYFYWYRQILGQKVEFLVSFYNNEISEKSEIFDDQFSVERPDGSNFTLKIRSTKLEDSAMYFCASSESPGGFSYEQYFGPGTRLTVT.

This chain connects TRBV9 to TRBJ2-7, with 8 bases identical to TRBD2. Germline V gives CDR1 SGDLS, CDR2 YYNGEE. This CDR3 spans 17 amino acids. V lost 0 bases, J lost 0 bases, and 8 bases stayed unmatched. CDR3: CASSVGEAGVLSYEQYF. The CDR3 DNA reads as TGTGCCAGCAGCGTAGGGGAAGCGGGGGTTCTCTCCTACGAGCAGTACTTC.

This chain joins TRBV18 and TRBJ2-4; 9 nucleotides line up with TRBD2. The germline gives CDR1 KGHSH, CDR2 LQKENI. The CDR3 length is 18 residues. Germline trimming cut 0 bases from V and 4 bases from J; bases unmatched to any gene: 10. CDR3 nucleotides: TGTGCCAGCTCACCACCGGAAGAGACTAGCGGTCCAAAAAACATTCAGTACTTC. Amino acid sequence: CASSPPEETSGPKNIQYF.

The rearrangement joins TRBV29-1 to TRBJ2-5, with D maybe TRBD1 (6 bases). The V gene's germline CDR1 is SQVTM and CDR2 ANQGSEA. The CDR3 consists of 12 residues. Trimming stripped 6 bases from V and 5 bases from J, with 13 bases between. The chain's CDR3 is CSVSGVWETQYF. The DNA for the CDR3 is TGCAGCGTCTCAGGGGTTTGGGAGACCCAGTACTTC.

The sample holds one count of this clone. CDR3: CASSRDRVVEQYF. As DNA, the CDR3 is TGTGCCAGCAGCCGGGACAGGGTGGTCGAGCAGTACTTC. The V gene is TRBV6-1, the J gene TRBJ2-7; the match to TRBD1 covers 9 bases. CDR3 length equals 13 residues. In germline, CDR1 is MNHNS, CDR2 SASEGT. J was trimmed by 6 bases and V by 6 bases; bases with no gene match: 6.